Below, one T cell receptor beta chain is given with its context. The data are from a study of monozygotic twins with inflammatory bowel disease. The CDR3 totals 13 residues. The germline gives CDR1 MDHEN, CDR2 SYDVKM. Following a re-call of the 5' RACE reads, TCRdb has one entry per CDR3 protein and lacks DNA. The sample features about 160,000 distinct CDR3 sequences, with 2.4% in its top ten. Collection yielded roughly 2.3 ml of blood per donor. Whole blood that had not undergone T cell sorting provided the isolated total RNA. The genes are TRBV28 and TRBJ1-5. Sequenced material: blood. The source of this sequence is a human donor with ulcerative colitis or Crohn's disease, or a healthy co-twin of an affected twin (not recorded which). The CDR3 sequence: CASSLQNNQPQHF.